A single sample is the source of the 20 T cell receptor beta chains below, sequenced in a study of Ad26.COV2.S vaccination and SARS-CoV-2 variants. Treatment defined: some 20 received Ad26.COV2.S at low or high dose, single or two shots; five or six received placebo; per-sample allocation not given. Sample collection was performed on day 63 after the first vaccine or placebo injection. Data came from immunoSEQ multiplex PCR; TCRdb stores just in-frame clones and leaves some out. This sample yields 380,000 or so clones, of which roughly four fifths are seen a single time; about 7.4% belongs to the top ten. Source: peripheral blood, taken in a trial of Ad26.COV2.S vaccine versus placebo. The receptors originated from a person aged 18-60 years who received the Ad26.COV2.S COVID-19 vaccine or a placebo.

The chain recombines TRBV7-2 with TRBJ1-1; D is unresolved. Germline values: CDR1 SGHTA, CDR2 FQGNSA. Deletions cut 3 bases from V and 1 base from J, with 9 bases between. The CDR3 is 14 residues long. The CDR3 reads CASSLRWANTEAFF. The DNA of the CDR3 is TGTGCCAGCAGCTTGAGGTGGGCGAACACTGAAGCTTTCTTT.

The chain couples TRBV29-1 to TRBJ2-7; D possibly corresponds to TRBD1 (7 bases). Germline CDR1 is SQVTM and CDR2 is ANQGSEA. The CDR3 length is 14 residues. V lost 2 bases, J lost 3 bases, and 14 bases lay in between. CDR3 nucleotide sequence: TGCAGCGTTGAAAATGGAGGGGGCGGCTACGAGCAGTACTTC. Protein product: CSVENGGGGYEQYF.

The rearrangement links TRBV7-6 to TRBJ2-1; 8 positions agree with TRBD2. Germline values: CDR1 SGHVS, CDR2 FNYEAQ. Trimming cost V 5 bases and J 4 bases; bases outside gene matches: 7. The CDR3 consists of 15 residues. CDR3 amino acids: CASSPSGGIYNEQFF. DNA for the CDR3: TGTGCCAGCAGCCCAAGCGGGGGAATTTACAATGAGCAGTTCTTC.

The rearrangement joins TRBV29-1 to TRBJ1-3; TRBD1 might be the D (6 bases). Germline-derived CDR1 and CDR2 are SQVTM and ANQGSEA. Trimming stripped 8 bases from V and 3 bases from J, with 11 bases between. This CDR3 is 12 amino acids long. CDR3 protein: CSTRTDGNTIYF. CDR3 sequence (DNA): TGCAGCACCCGGACAGATGGAAACACCATATATTTT.

A single count supports this clone. This chain connects TRBV5-1 to TRBJ1-2; D is undetermined. V lost 5 bases and J 10 bases, leaving 15 bases between the germline ends. The CDR3 has 12 residues. Germline CDR1 and CDR2: SGHRS and YFSETQ. CDR3 sequence (DNA): TGCGCCAGCAGGAAACCTGAAGGATCCTACACCTTC. Residues: CASRKPEGSYTF.

The CDR3 sequence: CASSRPGTDFYEQYF. The CDR3 DNA is TGTGCCAGCAGCAGACCCGGGACGGACTTCTACGAGCAGTACTTC. The chain employs TRBV5-4 and TRBJ2-7; D is tentatively TRBD1 or TRBD2 (5 bases each). From germline, CDR1 is SGHNT and CDR2 YYREEE (reference sequence). The V and J ends lost 4 bases and 3 bases respectively, with 17 bases between them. The CDR3 runs 15 residues. The full variable domain, in which reference TRBV5-4 and TRBJ2-7 provide the parts outside the CDR3, is ETGVTQSPTHLIKTRGQQVTLRCSSQSGHNTVSWYQQALGQGPQFIFQYYREEENGRGNFPPRFSGLQFPNYSSELNVNALELDDSALYLCASSRPGTDFYEQYFGPGTRLTVT.

J is TRBJ1-2 and V is TRBV12-3 or TRBV12-4, with D possibly being TRBD1 (6 bases). The V gene lost 3 bases and the J gene lost 6 bases, with 8 bases spanning the gap. The CDR3 sequence is 12 residues long. CDR3 region: CASSFTGNGYTF. The CDR3 coding sequence is TGTGCCAGCAGTTTTACAGGGAATGGCTACACCTTC.

This clone was counted a few times. The chain joins TRBV5-6 to TRBJ1-2, with D uncertain. The CDR3 is 12 residues long. Germline V CDR1 and CDR2: SGHDT, YYEEEE. The V gene lost 2 bases and the J gene lost 5 bases, with 7 bases spanning the gap. As DNA, the CDR3 is TGTGCCAGCAGCTTACCGGGGTATGGCTACACCTTC. Translation gives CASSLPGYGYTF.

V is TRBV9 and J is TRBJ1-3; no clear D. The length of the CDR3 is 16 residues. Germline-derived CDR1 and CDR2 are SGDLS and YYNGEE. V lost 4 bases and J 0 bases, leaving 14 bases between the germline ends. CDR3 nucleotide sequence: TGTGCCAGCAGCCCCTATCGAGGAAACTCTGGAAACACCATATATTTT. Translating it yields CASSPYRGNSGNTIYF.

This chain connects TRBV9 to TRBJ2-3; D possibly matches TRBD1 or TRBD2 (5 bases each). CDR1 and CDR2 (germline): SGDLS, YYNGEE. Trimming pared 0 bases from V and 6 bases from J, leaving 11 bases between. The CDR3 contains 14 residues. CDR3 loop: CASSVEEGYDTQYF. Here the CDR3 DNA reads TGTGCCAGCAGCGTAGAAGAGGGGTACGATACGCAGTATTTT.

The V and J genes are TRBV6-1 and TRBJ1-5; possibly TRBD1 for D (6 bases). The CDR3 has 15 amino acids. The germline CDR1 and CDR2 sequences are MNHNS and SASEGT. Trimming took off 7 bases at V and 3 bases at J, with 16 bases between the two ends. CDR3 protein: CASNLEGGPNQPQHF. CDR3 nucleotide sequence: TGTGCCAGCAATTTAGAGGGGGGCCCCAATCAGCCCCAGCATTTT.

The chain combines TRBV11-2 with TRBJ1-1; D is uncertain. The V end was cut by 4 bases, the J end by 0 bases, with 21 bases between. The CDR3 is 18 residues long. From germline, CDR1 is SGHAT and CDR2 FQNNGV. The CDR3 spells CASSSRFVVGLMNTEAFF. The CDR3, as DNA: TGTGCCAGCAGCTCCCGTTTTGTCGTCGGCTTAATGAACACTGAAGCTTTCTTT.

The chain has TRBV7-2 and TRBJ2-1, with D possibly being TRBD1 or TRBD2 (6 bases each). CDR3 length: 15 amino acids. Germline values: CDR1 SGHTA, CDR2 FQGNSA. V shed 8 bases and J shed 4 bases, with 18 bases lying between them. Written as DNA, the CDR3 is TGTGCCAGCTTCCGAGAGGGGGGTCCTTACAATGAGCAGTTCTTC. It yields the protein CASFREGGPYNEQFF. The full variable domain, with the rest looked up from reference TRBV7-2 and TRBJ2-1, is GAGVSQSPSNKVTEKGKDVELRCDPISGHTALYWYRQSLGQGLEFLIYFQGNSAPDKSGLPSDRFSAERTGGSVSTLTIQRTQQEDSAVYLCASFREGGPYNEQFFGPGTRLTVL.

The CDR3 reads CASTPAGARRAYEQYF. The CDR3 nucleotides are TGTGCCAGCACCCCCGCTGGGGCCCGCCGGGCCTACGAGCAGTACTTC. V is TRBV6-4 and J is TRBJ2-7; a possible D gene is TRBD1 (5 bases). Germline assignment: CDR1 MRHNA and CDR2 SNTAGT. The CDR3 runs 16 residues. V was trimmed by 7 bases and J by 2 bases, leaving 21 bases between them.

There are a few counts of this clone. The chain recombines TRBV18 with TRBJ1-5; D is uncertain. This CDR3 has 16 residues. CDR1 is KGHSH, CDR2 LQKENI, per germline. Trimming took off 0 bases at V and 2 bases at J, with 11 bases between the two ends. In nucleotides, the CDR3 is TGTGCCAGCTCACCACCAGGCGGGGAGGGCAATCAGCCCCAGCATTTT. It specifies CASSPPGGEGNQPQHF.

This clone was recorded a few times. The V call is TRBV29-1, the J call TRBJ2-7, with D possibly being TRBD2 (5 bases). CDR3 size: 16 residues. Per germline, CDR1 SQVTM and CDR2 ANQGSEA. V was trimmed by 7 bases and J by 0 bases, leaving 22 bases between them. CDR3 sequence reads: CSALPGSSESSYEQYF. The CDR3 DNA follows: TGCAGCGCCCTCCCGGGGAGCAGTGAAAGCTCCTACGAGCAGTACTTC.

The chain is built from TRBV7-9 and TRBJ1-2, with a weak D call TRBD1 (6 bases). Germline CDR1 is SEHNR and CDR2 is FQNEAQ (reference sequence). CDR3 length: 13 amino acids. Trimming pared 6 bases from V and 7 bases from J, leaving 15 bases between. This CDR3 reads CASRIQGLGGYTF. The CDR3 nucleotides read TGTGCCAGCAGGATACAGGGACTCGGTGGCTACACCTTC.

V and J are TRBV7-9 and TRBJ1-1, with D possibly being TRBD1 (6 bases). Trimming removed 5 bases from V and 8 bases from J, with 12 bases in between. From germline, CDR1 is SEHNR and CDR2 FQNEAQ (reference sequence). The CDR3 has 12 residues. CDR3 nucleotides: TGTGCCAGCAGCGGCCGACAGGACGAAGCTTTCTTT. It is translated as CASSGRQDEAFF.

The count of this clone is one. This chain joins TRBV28 and TRBJ1-2; D uncertain. CDR1 and CDR2 from the germline V gene are MDHEN and SYDVKM. The CDR3 is made up of 12 amino acids. Trimming removed 2 bases at V and 4 bases at J, with 5 bases between. CDR3 sequence reads: CASSLRAYGYTF. CDR3 DNA: TGTGCCAGCAGTTTACGGGCCTATGGCTACACCTTC.

The CDR3 coding sequence is TGTGCCAGCAGTTTCGGTCGGGCCAACGTCCTGACTTTC. It specifies CASSFGRANVLTF. The V call is TRBV3-1 (or the pseudogene TRBV3-2), the J call TRBJ2-6; D gene uncertain. V was cut by 6 bases and J by 5 bases, with 8 bases left in between. The CDR3 length is 13 residues. The germline V gene encodes CDR1 LGHDT and CDR2 YNNKEL (reference sequence).